This is a list of T cell receptor beta chains from one sample in a study of T cells expressing NK-cell markers. TCRdb reworked the 5' RACE reads into one entry per CDR3 protein, no DNA. Here the sample table reports 150,000 to 200,000 distinct CDR3 sequences. Sequenced input: blood T cells: a sorted CD56 or NKG2C T cell subset, CD4+ or CD8+ T cells, or bulk PBMC T cells (not recorded which). Receptors originate from a man aged 18-75 years in good health. CDR3s include the opening cysteine and the closing phenylalanine or tryptophan. Some rows mark clone size as missing; the rest say once, few, many or name a class of expanded clone.

TRBV2	NA	TRBJ1-2	CAVPGTERYGYTF
TRBV12-3/TRBV12-4	NA	TRBJ1-5	CASSLAVGHQPQHF
TRBV6-1	NA	TRBJ1-1	CASSDHGWTPMNTEAFF
TRBV7-8	NA	TRBJ2-3	CASRWIGTSSADTQYF
TRBV11-2	NA	TRBJ2-5	CASSLESAETQYF
TRBV2	NA	TRBJ2-7	CASSEEAGVPYEQYF
TRBV12-3/TRBV12-4	NA	TRBJ2-2	CASSLEGPRSGELFF
TRBV12-3/TRBV12-4	NA	TRBJ1-1	CASSFTGTGDTEAFF
TRBV2	NA	TRBJ1-4	CASRFFDGGNEKLFF
TRBV6-4	NA	TRBJ2-3	CASSRGRGPTDTQYF
TRBV5-1	NA	TRBJ2-3	CASSLYVAGGTTDTQYF
TRBV5-1	NA	TRBJ2-5	CASSLGRGWTTIREETQYF
TRBV28	NA	TRBJ2-5	CASSPIGGGQETQYF
TRBV20-1	NA	TRBJ2-6	CSASINIGQTTSGANVLTF
TRBV3-1	NA	TRBJ1-1	CASSPTQGGPTEAFF
TRBV7-9	NA	TRBJ2-7	CASSKQGSYEQYF
TRBV7-9	NA	TRBJ1-3	CASSLRGRGKSGNTIYF
TRBV5-1	NA	TRBJ2-1	CASSSIRTQSSYNEQFF
TRBV19	NA	TRBJ2-2	CASIPRDPTGNTGELFF
TRBV15	NA	TRBJ2-4	CATSRDQRGGDIQYF
TRBV12-3/TRBV12-4	NA	TRBJ1-4	CASSLEAPWLFNEKLFF
TRBV20-1	NA	TRBJ2-1	CSAREYGGNEQFF
TRBV5-1	NA	TRBJ2-5	CASSLDPRLAGGIQETQYF
TRBV13	NA	TRBJ2-3	CASSLGPAGQLWTYF
TRBV28	NA	TRBJ1-1	CASSVDREYTEAFF
TRBV12-3/TRBV12-4	NA	TRBJ2-7	CASSLGGRLIYEQYF
TRBV12-3/TRBV12-4	NA	TRBJ1-5	CASSLSDRADQPQHF
TRBV2	NA	TRBJ2-1	CASTPAGGTYNEQFF
TRBV27	NA	TRBJ2-3	CASSPTGNTQYF
TRBV6-1	NA	TRBJ2-3	CASFGLAGGYTDTQYF
TRBV27	NA	TRBJ2-6	CASSSRDVSGANVLTF
TRBV7-8	NA	TRBJ2-5	CASSLPGLGLDSQYF
TRBV27	medium-sized	TRBJ1-2	CASSPTAAGGYTF
TRBV11-2	NA	TRBJ1-4	CASSDEDIRVATNEKLFF
TRBV14	NA	TRBJ1-6	CASSLYEKPGLGSPLHF
TRBV7-2	NA	TRBJ2-2	CASSSRGGGELFF
TRBV15	NA	TRBJ1-1	CATSREWTGVNTEAFF
TRBV4-1	NA	TRBJ2-7	CASSSTQEEQYF
TRBV2	NA	TRBJ1-1	CASSWEGVNTEAFF
TRBV9	NA	TRBJ2-7	CASSAADRGNEQYF
TRBV20-1	NA	TRBJ1-5	CSARDIRDSSNQPQHF
TRBV7-9	NA	TRBJ1-1	CASSNRDNTEAFF
TRBV9	NA	TRBJ2-7	CASSPSLEVGPEQYF
TRBV5-1	NA	TRBJ2-3	CASSHLEGATDTQYF
TRBV29-1	NA	TRBJ1-2	CSVEDHRPNYGYTF
TRBV6-4	NA	TRBJ1-2	CASSDDRDRAGYTF
TRBV5-6	NA	TRBJ2-2	CASSLAIRGEKGELFF
TRBV6-5	NA	TRBJ1-1	CASTGTGRIAFF
TRBV9	NA	TRBJ2-2	CASSNPRLEPSGGELFF
TRBV7-2	NA	TRBJ2-1	CASSTGQIDLLSRSYNEQFF
TRBV3-1	NA	TRBJ1-6	CASSQDLEVGGEGYNSPLHF
TRBV13	NA	TRBJ2-7	CASSLTNGGNYEQYF
TRBV29-1	NA	TRBJ2-7	CSARGPLGSYEQYF